Below, one T cell receptor (beta chain) is given with its context. Its target is not known. Full-length variable regions came from constant-region reverse primers plus semi-nested Nested Universal Primer A PCR. TCRdb passed the 5' RACE reads through MiXCR, listing each CDR3 protein once. The sample has 7,000 to 9,000 distinct CDR3 sequences; under 70% are singletons. Treg sorting used a CD4+CD25+CD127-/low gate. V gave up 4 bases and J gave up 8 bases; unmatched junction bases: 2. Per the germline V gene, CDR1 is SGHDT and CDR2 is YYEEEE. The CDR3 contains 11 residues. Whole-study findings and limits: Tumor Tregs overlapped most with tumor, then blood, naive CD4+ cells. The larger cohort examined one V-J beta rearrangement, not whole repertoires.

This chain connects TRBV5-6 to TRBJ1-2; TRBD1 agrees at 7 bases. This receptor was obtained from a female donor with breast cancer. The sample was Tregs sorted from a lymph node. Here the CDR3 DNA reads TGTGCCAGCAGCGACAGGGACGGCTACACCTTC. Protein product: CASSDRDGYTF.